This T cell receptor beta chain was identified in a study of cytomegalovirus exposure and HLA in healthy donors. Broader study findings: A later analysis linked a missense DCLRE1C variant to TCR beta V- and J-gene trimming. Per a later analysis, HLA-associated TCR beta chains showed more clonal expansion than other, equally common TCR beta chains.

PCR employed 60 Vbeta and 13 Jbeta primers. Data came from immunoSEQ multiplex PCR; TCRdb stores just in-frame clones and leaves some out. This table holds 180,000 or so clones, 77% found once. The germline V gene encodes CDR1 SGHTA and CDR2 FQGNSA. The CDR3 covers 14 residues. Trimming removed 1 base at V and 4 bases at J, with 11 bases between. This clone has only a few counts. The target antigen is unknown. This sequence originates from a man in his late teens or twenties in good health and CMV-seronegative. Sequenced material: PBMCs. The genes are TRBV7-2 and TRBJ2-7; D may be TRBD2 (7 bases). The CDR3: CASSLVGGGYEQYF. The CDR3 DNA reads TGTGCCAGCAGCTTAGTAGGGGGGGGTTACGAGCAGTACTTC.